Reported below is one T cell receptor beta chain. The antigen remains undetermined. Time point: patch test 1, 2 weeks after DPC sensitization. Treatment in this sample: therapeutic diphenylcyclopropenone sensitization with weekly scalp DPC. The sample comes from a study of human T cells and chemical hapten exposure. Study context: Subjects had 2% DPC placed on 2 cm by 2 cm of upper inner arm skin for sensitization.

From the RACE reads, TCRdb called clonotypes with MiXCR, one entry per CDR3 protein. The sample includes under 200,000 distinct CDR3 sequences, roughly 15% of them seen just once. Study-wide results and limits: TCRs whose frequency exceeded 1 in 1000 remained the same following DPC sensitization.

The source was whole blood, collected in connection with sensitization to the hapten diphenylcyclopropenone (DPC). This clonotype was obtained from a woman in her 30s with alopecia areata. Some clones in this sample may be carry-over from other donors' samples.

This CDR3 reads CSASLAVQETQYF. The CDR3 DNA is TGCAGTGCTAGCCTGGCAGTCCAAGAGACCCAGTACTTC. This chain joins TRBV20-1 and TRBJ2-5; no clear D gene. The germline V gene has CDR1 DFQATT and CDR2 SNEGSKA (reference sequence). V was cut by 3 bases and J by 1 base, with 9 bases left in between. This CDR3 spans 13 amino acids.